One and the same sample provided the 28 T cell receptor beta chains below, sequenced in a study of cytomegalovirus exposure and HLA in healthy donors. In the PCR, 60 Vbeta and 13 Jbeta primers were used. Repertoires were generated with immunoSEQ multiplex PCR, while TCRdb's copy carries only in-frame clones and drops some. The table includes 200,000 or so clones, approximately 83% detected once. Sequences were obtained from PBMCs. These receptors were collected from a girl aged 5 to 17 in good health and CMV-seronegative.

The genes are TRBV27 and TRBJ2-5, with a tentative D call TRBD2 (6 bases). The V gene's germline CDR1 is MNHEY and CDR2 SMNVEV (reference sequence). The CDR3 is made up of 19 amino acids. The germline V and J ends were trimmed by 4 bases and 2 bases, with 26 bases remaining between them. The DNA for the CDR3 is TGTGCCAGCAGTTCATATGCCCACTCCCAGGGCGCGGGACAAGAGACCCAGTACTTC. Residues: CASSSYAHSQGAGQETQYF.

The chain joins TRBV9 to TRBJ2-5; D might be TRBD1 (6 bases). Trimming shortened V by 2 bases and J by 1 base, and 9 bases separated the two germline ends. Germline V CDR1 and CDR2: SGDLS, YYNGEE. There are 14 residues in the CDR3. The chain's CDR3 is CASSVTGSQETQYF. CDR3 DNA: TGTGCCAGCAGCGTCACAGGGTCCCAAGAGACCCAGTACTTC.

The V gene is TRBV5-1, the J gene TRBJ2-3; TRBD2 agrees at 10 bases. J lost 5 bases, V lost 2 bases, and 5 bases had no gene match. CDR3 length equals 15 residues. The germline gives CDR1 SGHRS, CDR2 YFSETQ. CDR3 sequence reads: CASSFSGGAGDTQYF. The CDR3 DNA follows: TGCGCCAGCAGCTTCAGCGGGGGGGCCGGAGATACGCAGTATTTT.

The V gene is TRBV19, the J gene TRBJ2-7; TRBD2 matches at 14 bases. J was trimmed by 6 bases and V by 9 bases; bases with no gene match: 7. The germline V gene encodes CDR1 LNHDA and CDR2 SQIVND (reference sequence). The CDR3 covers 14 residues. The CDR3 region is CASRLAGGSREQYF. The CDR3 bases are TGTGCCAGCCGACTAGCGGGGGGGTCCCGCGAGCAGTACTTC.

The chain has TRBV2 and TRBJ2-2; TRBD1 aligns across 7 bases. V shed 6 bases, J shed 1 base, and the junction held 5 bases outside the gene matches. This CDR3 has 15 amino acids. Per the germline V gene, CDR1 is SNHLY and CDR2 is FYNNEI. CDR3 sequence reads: CASRRDSLNTGELFF. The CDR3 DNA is TGTGCCAGCAGAAGGGACAGCCTGAACACCGGGGAGCTGTTTTTT.

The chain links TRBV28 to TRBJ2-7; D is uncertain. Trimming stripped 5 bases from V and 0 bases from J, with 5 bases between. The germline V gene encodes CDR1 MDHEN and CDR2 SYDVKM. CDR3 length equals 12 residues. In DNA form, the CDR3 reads TGTGCCAGCAGTAAGAGCTCCTACGAGCAGTACTTC. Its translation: CASSKSSYEQYF. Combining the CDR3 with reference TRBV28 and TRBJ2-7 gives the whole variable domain DVKVTQSSRYLVKRTGEKVFLECVQDMDHENMFWYRQDPGLGLRLIYFSYDVKMKEKGDIPEGYSVSREKKERFSLILESASTNQTSMYLCASSKSSYEQYFGPGTRLTVT.

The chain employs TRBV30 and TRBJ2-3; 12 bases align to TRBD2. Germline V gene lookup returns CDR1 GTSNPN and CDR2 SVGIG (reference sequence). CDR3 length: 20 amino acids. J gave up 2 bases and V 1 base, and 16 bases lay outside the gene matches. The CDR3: CAWSARTSGNLLSPTDTQYF. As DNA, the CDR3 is TGTGCCTGGAGTGCGAGGACTAGCGGGAATCTCTTATCGCCCACAGATACGCAGTATTTT.

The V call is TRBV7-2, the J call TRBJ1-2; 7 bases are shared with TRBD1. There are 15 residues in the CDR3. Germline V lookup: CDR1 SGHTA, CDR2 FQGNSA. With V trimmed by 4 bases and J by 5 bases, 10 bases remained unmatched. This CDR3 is CASSSGQLIIYGYTF. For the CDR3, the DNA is TGTGCCAGCAGCTCGGGACAGTTAATTATTTATGGCTACACCTTC.

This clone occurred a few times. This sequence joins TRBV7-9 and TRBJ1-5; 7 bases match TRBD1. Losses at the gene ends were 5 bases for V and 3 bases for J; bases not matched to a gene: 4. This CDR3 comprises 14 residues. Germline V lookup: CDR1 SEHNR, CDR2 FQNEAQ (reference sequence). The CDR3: CASSVGQPNQPQHF. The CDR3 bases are TGTGCCAGCAGCGTGGGACAGCCCAATCAGCCCCAGCATTTT.

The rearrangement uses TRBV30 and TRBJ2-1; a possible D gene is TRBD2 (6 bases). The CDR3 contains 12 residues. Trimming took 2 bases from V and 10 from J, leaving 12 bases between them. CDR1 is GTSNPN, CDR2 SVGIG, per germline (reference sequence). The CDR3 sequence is CAWSSGPGEQFF. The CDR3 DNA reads TGTGCCTGGAGTAGCGGGCCTGGGGAGCAGTTCTTC.

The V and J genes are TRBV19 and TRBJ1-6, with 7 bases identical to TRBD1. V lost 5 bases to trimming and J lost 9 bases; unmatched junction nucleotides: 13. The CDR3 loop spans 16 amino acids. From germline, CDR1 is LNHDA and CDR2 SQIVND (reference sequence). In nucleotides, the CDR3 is TGTGCCAGTAGTGTGCTTAAGGGGGCCCGTGGTTCACCCCTCCACTTT. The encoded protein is CASSVLKGARGSPLHF.

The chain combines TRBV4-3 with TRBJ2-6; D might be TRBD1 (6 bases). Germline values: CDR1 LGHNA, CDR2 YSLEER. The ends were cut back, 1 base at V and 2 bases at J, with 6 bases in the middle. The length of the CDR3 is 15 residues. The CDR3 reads CASSQGQAGANVLTF. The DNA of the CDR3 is TGCGCCAGCAGCCAAGGACAGGCTGGGGCCAACGTCCTGACTTTC.

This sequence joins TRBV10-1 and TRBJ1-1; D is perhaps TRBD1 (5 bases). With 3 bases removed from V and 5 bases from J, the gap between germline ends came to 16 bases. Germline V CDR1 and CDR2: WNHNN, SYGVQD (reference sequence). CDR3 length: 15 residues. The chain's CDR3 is CASSDKGRDRTEAFF. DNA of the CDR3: TGCGCCAGCAGTGACAAGGGGCGAGATAGGACTGAAGCTTTCTTT.

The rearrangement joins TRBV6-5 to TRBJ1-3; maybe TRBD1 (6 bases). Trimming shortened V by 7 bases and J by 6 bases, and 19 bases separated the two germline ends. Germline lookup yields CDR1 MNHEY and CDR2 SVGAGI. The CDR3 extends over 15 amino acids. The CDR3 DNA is TGTGCCAGCAAGTTGAATCTCAGGGGTCAAAACACCATATATTTT. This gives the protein CASKLNLRGQNTIYF.

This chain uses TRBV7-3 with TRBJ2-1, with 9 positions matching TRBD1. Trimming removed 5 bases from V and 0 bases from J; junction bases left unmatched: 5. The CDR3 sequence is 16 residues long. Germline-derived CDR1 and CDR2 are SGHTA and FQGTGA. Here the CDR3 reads CASSHETGGSYNEQFF. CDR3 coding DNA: TGTGCCAGCAGCCACGAGACAGGGGGCTCCTACAATGAGCAGTTCTTC.

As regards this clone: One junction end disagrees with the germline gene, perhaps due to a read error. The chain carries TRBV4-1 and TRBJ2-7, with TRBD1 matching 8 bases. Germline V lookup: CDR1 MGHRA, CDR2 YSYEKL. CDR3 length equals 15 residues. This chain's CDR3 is CTSSQEWTGTYEQYF. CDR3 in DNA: TGCACCAGCAGCCAAGAATGGACAGGGACCTACGAGCAGTACTTC.

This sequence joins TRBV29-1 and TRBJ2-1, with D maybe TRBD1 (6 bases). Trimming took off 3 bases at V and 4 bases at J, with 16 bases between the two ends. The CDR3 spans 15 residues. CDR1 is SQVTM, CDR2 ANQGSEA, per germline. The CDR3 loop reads CSVDDRQSSYNEQFF. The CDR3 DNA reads TGCAGCGTTGACGACAGGCAGTCTTCTTACAATGAGCAGTTCTTC.

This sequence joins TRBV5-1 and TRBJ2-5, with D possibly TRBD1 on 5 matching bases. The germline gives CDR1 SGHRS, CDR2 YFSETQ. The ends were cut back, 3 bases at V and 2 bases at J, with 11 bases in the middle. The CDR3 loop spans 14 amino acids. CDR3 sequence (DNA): TGCGCCAGCAGCTGGGGCAGTCCTCAAGAGACCCAGTACTTC. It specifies CASSWGSPQETQYF.

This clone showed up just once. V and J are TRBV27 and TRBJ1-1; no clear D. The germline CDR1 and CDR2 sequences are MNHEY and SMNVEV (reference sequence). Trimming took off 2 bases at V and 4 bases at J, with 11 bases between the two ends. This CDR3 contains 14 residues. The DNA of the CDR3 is TGTGCCAGCAGTTTAAGAGGGCTCCCCACTGAAGCTTTCTTT. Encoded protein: CASSLRGLPTEAFF.

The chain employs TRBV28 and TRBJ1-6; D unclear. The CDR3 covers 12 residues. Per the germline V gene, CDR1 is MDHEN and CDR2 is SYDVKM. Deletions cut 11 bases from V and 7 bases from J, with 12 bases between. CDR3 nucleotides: TGTGCCTGCGGCTTTAGCAATTCACCCCTCCACTTT. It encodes CACGFSNSPLHF.

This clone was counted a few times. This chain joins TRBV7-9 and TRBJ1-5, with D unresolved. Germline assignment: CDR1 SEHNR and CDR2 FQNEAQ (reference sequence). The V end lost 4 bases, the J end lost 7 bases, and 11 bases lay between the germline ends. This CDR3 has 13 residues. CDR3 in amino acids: CASSSLTGQPQHF. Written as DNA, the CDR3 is TGTGCCAGCAGCTCTTTGACTGGACAGCCCCAGCATTTT.

CDR3 sequence reads: CASSLAASTYEQYF. The CDR3 DNA is TGTGCCAGCAGCCTCGCCGCGTCCACCTACGAGCAGTACTTC. The genes are TRBV7-9 and TRBJ2-7; no clear D. Germline V gives CDR1 SEHNR, CDR2 FQNEAQ (reference sequence). The CDR3 loop spans 14 amino acids. V was clipped by 5 bases and J by 2 bases, with 13 bases between them. The full variable domain, in which reference TRBV7-9 and TRBJ2-7 provide the parts outside the CDR3, is DTGVSQNPRHKITKRGQNVTFRCDPISEHNRLYWYRQTLGQGPEFLTYFQNEAQLEKSRLLSDRFSAERPKGSFSTLEIQRTEQGDSAMYLCASSLAASTYEQYFGPGTRLTVT.

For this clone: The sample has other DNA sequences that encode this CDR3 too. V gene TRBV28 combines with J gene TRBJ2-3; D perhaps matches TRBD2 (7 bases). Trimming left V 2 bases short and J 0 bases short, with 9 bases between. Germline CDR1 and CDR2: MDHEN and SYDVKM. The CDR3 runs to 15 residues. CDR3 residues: CASSLGGASTDTQYF. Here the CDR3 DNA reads TGTGCCAGCAGTTTAGGGGGGGCTAGCACAGATACGCAGTATTTT.

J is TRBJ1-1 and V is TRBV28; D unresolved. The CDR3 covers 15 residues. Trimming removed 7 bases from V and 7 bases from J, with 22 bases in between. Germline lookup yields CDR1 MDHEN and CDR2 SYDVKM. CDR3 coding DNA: TGTGCCAGCACCCCCCTCCCTCCCACTGGTAGTGAAGCTTTCTTT. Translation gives CASTPLPPTGSEAFF. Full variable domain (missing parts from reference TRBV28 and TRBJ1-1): DVKVTQSSRYLVKRTGEKVFLECVQDMDHENMFWYRQDPGLGLRLIYFSYDVKMKEKGDIPEGYSVSREKKERFSLILESASTNQTSMYLCASTPLPPTGSEAFFGQGTRLTVV.

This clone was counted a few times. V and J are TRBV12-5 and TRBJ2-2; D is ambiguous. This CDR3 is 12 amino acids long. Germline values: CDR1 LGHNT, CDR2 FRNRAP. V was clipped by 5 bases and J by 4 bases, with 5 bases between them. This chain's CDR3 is CASGHSTGELFF. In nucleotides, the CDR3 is TGTGCTAGTGGTCACAGCACCGGGGAGCTGTTTTTT. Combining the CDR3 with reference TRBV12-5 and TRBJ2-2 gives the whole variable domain DARVTQTPRHKVTEMGQEVTMRCQPILGHNTVFWYRQTMMQGLELLAYFRNRAPLDDSGMPKDRFSAEMPDATLATLKIQPSEPRDSAVYFCASGHSTGELFFGEGSRLTVL.

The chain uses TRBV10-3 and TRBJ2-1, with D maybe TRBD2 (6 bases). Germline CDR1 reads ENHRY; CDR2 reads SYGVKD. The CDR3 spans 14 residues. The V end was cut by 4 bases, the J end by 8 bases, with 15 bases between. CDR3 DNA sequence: TGTGCCATCAGTGGGGGGACTGGGGATTATGAGCAGTTCTTC. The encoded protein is CAISGGTGDYEQFF.

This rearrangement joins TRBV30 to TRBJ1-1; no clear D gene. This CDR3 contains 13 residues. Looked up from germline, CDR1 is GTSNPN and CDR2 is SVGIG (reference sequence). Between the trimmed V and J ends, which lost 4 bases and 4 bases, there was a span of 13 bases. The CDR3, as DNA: TGTGCCTGGACTGTCGACCTAGGCACTGAAGCTTTCTTT. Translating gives CAWTVDLGTEAFF.

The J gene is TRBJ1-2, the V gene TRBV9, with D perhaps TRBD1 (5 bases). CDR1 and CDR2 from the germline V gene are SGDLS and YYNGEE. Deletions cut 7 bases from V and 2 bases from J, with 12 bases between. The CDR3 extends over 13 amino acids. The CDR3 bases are TGTGCCAGCGGGGGAGGGAGCAACTATGGCTACACCTTC. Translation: CASGGGSNYGYTF.